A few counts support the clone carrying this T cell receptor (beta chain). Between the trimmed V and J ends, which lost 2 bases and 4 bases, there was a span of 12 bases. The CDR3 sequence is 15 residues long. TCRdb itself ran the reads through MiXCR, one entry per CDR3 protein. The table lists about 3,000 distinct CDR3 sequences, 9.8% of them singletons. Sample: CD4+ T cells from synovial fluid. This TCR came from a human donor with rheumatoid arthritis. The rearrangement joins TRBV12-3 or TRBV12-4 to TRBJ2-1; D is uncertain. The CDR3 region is CASSLIGSEYNEQFF. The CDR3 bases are TGTGCCAGCAGTTTAATTGGCAGTGAATACAATGAGCAGTTCTTC.